Each of the 26 T cell receptor beta chains below was sequenced from the same sample in a study of blood T cells in healthy people across ages. Combining a sample-barcoded 5' primer with a J-beta primer mix, a second PCR ran for about 7 to 12 cycles. TCRdb reanalysed the 5' RACE reads using MiXCR and keeps one entry per CDR3 protein. Found here are some 790,000 distinct CDR3 sequences, around 26% of them singletons; the top ten hold 17%. Material: blood. The receptors stem from a woman older than 75 in good health.

Of note for this clonotype: This sequence may be a read error, since a much larger clone differs from it by one base. CDR3 amino acids: CANSLTSGGAGSYNEQFF. The CDR3 region has the DNA TGTGCCAACAGCCTGACTAGCGGGGGGGCCGGGTCCTACAATGAGCAGTTCTTC. The J gene is TRBJ2-1, the V gene TRBV7-7; 14 bases are a match to TRBD2. The CDR3 consists of 18 residues. Germline V CDR1 and CDR2: SSHAT, FNYEAQ (reference sequence).

This chain links TRBV6-1 with TRBJ2-7; D call uncertain. Between the trimmed V and J ends, which lost 10 bases and 3 bases, there was a span of 13 bases. The CDR3 is made up of 12 amino acids. Germline CDR1 reads MNHNS; CDR2 reads SASEGT. CDR3 bases: TGTGCCACCGGACGCACCGGCTACGAGCAGTACTTC. As protein: CATGRTGYEQYF.

This clonotype was counted many times. J is TRBJ2-3 and V is TRBV6-4; D is possibly TRBD1 or TRBD2 (6 bases each). This CDR3 region has 13 residues. V was pared by 6 bases and J by 7 bases, with 14 bases between. CDR1 and CDR2 (germline): MRHNA, SNTAGT. The CDR3 region is CASSERGANTQYF. The CDR3 DNA reads TGTGCCAGCAGCGAGAGGGGGGCTAATACGCAGTATTTT.

There are many counts of this clonotype. The chain joins TRBV6-6 to TRBJ1-2, with unresolved D. Germline CDR1 reads MNHNY; CDR2 reads SVGAGI (reference sequence). The V end lost 7 bases, the J end lost 1 base, and 13 bases lay between the germline ends. The CDR3 extends over 14 amino acids. CDR3 sequence reads: CASTQTGNNYGYTF. The CDR3 nucleotides read TGTGCCAGCACCCAGACCGGGAATAACTATGGCTACACCTTC.

On this clonotype itself: It may be a read error: a sequence one base away is much more abundant. This rearrangement joins TRBV10-3 to TRBJ2-5, with 10 positions matching TRBD1. The germline gives CDR1 ENHRY, CDR2 SYGVKD. The CDR3 is made up of 14 amino acids. DNA of the CDR3: TGTGTCATCAGGGGACAGGGGAGGCAAGAGACCCAGTACTTC. Translating it yields CVIRGQGRQETQYF.

The chain joins TRBV7-2 to TRBJ2-1; D possibly corresponds to TRBD1 (6 bases). CDR1 and CDR2 (germline): SGHTA, FQGNSA. The CDR3 length is 14 residues. Trimming cost V 5 bases and J 7 bases, with 15 bases left between them. The CDR3 loop is CASSSQQGRNEQFF. CDR3 sequence (DNA): TGTGCCAGCAGCAGTCAACAGGGTAGGAATGAGCAGTTCTTC.

V gene TRBV9 combines with J gene TRBJ1-6, with D possibly matching TRBD1 (5 bases). Per the germline V gene, CDR1 is SGDLS and CDR2 is YYNGEE. This CDR3 region has 15 residues. V was cut by 0 bases and J by 7 bases, with 11 bases left in between. The CDR3 here is CASSVATALNSPLHF. The CDR3 coding sequence is TGTGCCAGCAGCGTAGCGACAGCACTAAATTCACCCCTCCACTTT.

A few counts support this clonotype. V usage is TRBV5-5 and J usage is TRBJ2-5; TRBD2 matches at 9 bases. CDR1 and CDR2 from the germline V gene are SGHKS and YYEKEE (reference sequence). Trimming at V came to 4 bases and at J to 5 bases, leaving 9 bases not matched to a gene. This CDR3 region has 15 residues. The CDR3 reads CASSRSGGWFETQYF. The CDR3 DNA reads TGTGCCAGCAGCCGTAGCGGGGGTTGGTTTGAGACCCAGTACTTC.

The genes are TRBV12-3 or TRBV12-4 and TRBJ2-7; D possibly matches TRBD1 or TRBD2 (5 bases each). V was cut by 2 bases and J by 3 bases, with 14 bases left in between. The CDR3 runs 15 residues. CDR3: CASSLYSGTLYEQYF. The CDR3 nucleotides are TGTGCCAGCAGTTTATACTCAGGGACCCTCTACGAGCAGTACTTC.

As to this clonotype: This sequence may be a read error, since a much larger clone differs from it by one base. The chain links TRBV4-3 to TRBJ2-3; maybe TRBD1 (6 bases). The CDR3 totals 16 residues. From germline, CDR1 is LGHNA and CDR2 YSLEER. Between the trimmed V and J ends, which lost 0 bases and 3 bases, there was a span of 13 bases. The CDR3 DNA is TGCGCCAGCAGCCAAGAGGGGGCAGGGCAAACAGATACGCAGTATTTT. Amino acids: CASSQEGAGQTDTQYF.

J is TRBJ2-7 and V is TRBV30, with a weak D call TRBD1 (8 bases). V dropped 8 bases and J dropped 4 bases, with 27 bases sitting between them. Germline lookup yields CDR1 GTSNPN and CDR2 SVGIG (reference sequence). This CDR3 region has 16 residues. The CDR3 nucleotides are TGTGCCGGTGACAGGGGACAGCTCCTAGCGGCGTACGAGCAGTACTTC. Amino acids: CAGDRGQLLAAYEQYF.

Worth noting for this clonotype: A single base separates this from a much larger clone, so it may be a read error. V usage is TRBV20-1 and J usage is TRBJ1-5; D gene uncertain. CDR3 length: 12 residues. Looked up from germline, CDR1 is DFQATT and CDR2 is SNEGSKA (reference sequence). The CDR3 region is CSATIGNRPQHF. The CDR3 DNA follows: TGCAGTGCCACGATAGGGAATCGGCCCCAGCATTTT.

The rearrangement joins TRBV13 to TRBJ2-7; 8 positions agree with TRBD2. This CDR3 spans 15 amino acids. V lost 3 bases, J lost 10 bases, and 14 bases stayed unmatched. From germline, CDR1 is PRHDT and CDR2 FYEKMQ (reference sequence). The CDR3 sequence is CASSFGLAAATAQYF. The CDR3 bases are TGTGCCAGCAGCTTTGGACTAGCCGCAGCCACTGCCCAGTACTTC.

The rearrangement links TRBV4-1 to TRBJ1-1; TRBD1 agrees at 9 bases. The V gene's germline CDR1 is MGHRA and CDR2 YSYEKL. This CDR3 comprises 18 residues. V lost 0 bases and J lost 2; bases outside the gene matches: 10. The CDR3 reads CASSQDNGNRGLNTEAFF. The CDR3 nucleotides read TGCGCCAGCAGCCAAGATAACGGAAACAGGGGGCTAAACACTGAAGCTTTCTTT.

The chain links TRBV19 to TRBJ2-3; possibly TRBD1 for D (5 bases). The CDR3 sequence is 17 residues long. The germline V gene encodes CDR1 LNHDA and CDR2 SQIVND (reference sequence). V lost 4 bases and J lost 1, with 18 bases in between. In DNA, the CDR3 is TGTGCCAGTAGTAACCCAACAGGTCCGAAGGGCACAGATACGCAGTATTTT. It codes for CASSNPTGPKGTDTQYF.

This clonotype was seen only once. The chain carries TRBV10-3 and TRBJ2-7; 9 nucleotides match TRBD1. V lost 0 bases and J lost 5; bases outside the gene matches: 5. Germline lookup yields CDR1 ENHRY and CDR2 SYGVKD. This CDR3 region has 15 residues. The CDR3: CAISESGTGTNEQYF. In nucleotides, the CDR3 is TGTGCCATCAGTGAGTCGGGGACAGGGACCAACGAGCAGTACTTC.

Comments on this clonotype: The final CDR3 position lacks the conserved phenylalanine or tryptophan, pointing to a likely read error. The DNA is left out, because the CDR3 cannot be placed on it with certainty; the CDR3 is given as TCRdb lists it. The CDR3 protein is CASSFQTGATYGYTFGS. This chain links TRBV6-5 with TRBJ2-5; TRBD2, the D gene given by the table, was not confirmed from the DNA. Per the germline V gene, CDR1 is MNHEY and CDR2 is SVGAGI. The CDR3 region is 17 residues in length, termini included.

This clonotype turned up a few times. One base away lies a much larger clone, so this may be a sequencing read error. The chain recombines TRBV6-6 with TRBJ2-1; 8 bases agree with TRBD2. Losses at the gene ends were 0 bases for V and 8 bases for J; bases not matched to a gene: 6. Looked up from germline, CDR1 is MNHNY and CDR2 is SVGAGI (reference sequence). The CDR3 extends over 15 amino acids. CDR3 sequence: CASSYSPGGWDEQFF. CDR3 in DNA: TGTGCCAGCAGTTACTCCCCGGGGGGGTGGGATGAGCAGTTCTTC.

Concerning this clonotype itself: Relative to the germline gene, one junction end is altered; a read error may explain this. This sequence joins TRBV11-3 and TRBJ2-1; D may match TRBD1 or TRBD2 (6 bases each). The CDR3 extends over 15 amino acids. Germline lookup yields CDR1 SGHNT and CDR2 YENEEA. CDR3 nucleotide sequence: TGTGCCAGCAACTTAAGGGGGGCCGGTCACAATGAGCAGTTCTTC. Its translation: CASNLRGAGHNEQFF.

Notes on this clonotype: A much larger clone differs from this one at a single base, so this may be a read error. This rearrangement joins TRBV5-6 to TRBJ1-2; tentative D call: TRBD1 (6 bases). The germline V gene has CDR1 SGHDT and CDR2 YYEEEE. The CDR3 is made up of 17 amino acids. V lost 3 bases, J lost 4 bases, and 22 bases lay in between. The CDR3 coding sequence is TGTGCCAGCAGCTCTACACCCAGGACAGATGGAATCTATGGCTACACCTTC. Translating it yields CASSSTPRTDGIYGYTF.

Many counts were recorded for this clonotype. V and J are TRBV10-1 and TRBJ2-4; the D is unclear. The CDR3 length is 9 residues. Germline values: CDR1 WNHNN, CDR2 SYGVQD (reference sequence). V was cut by 9 bases and J by 11 bases, with 8 bases left in between. The CDR3 DNA reads TGCGCCAGTATATCCTTTCAGTACTTC. It yields the protein CASISFQYF.

The V and J genes are TRBV6-2 or TRBV6-3 and TRBJ2-3, with a weak D call TRBD2 (5 bases). The V gene's germline CDR1 is MNHEY and CDR2 SVGEGT. V shed 6 bases and J shed 1 base, with 11 bases lying between them. The length of the CDR3 is 14 residues. The CDR3 DNA is TGTGCCAGCAGACGAGGGAGCGGCACAGATACGCAGTATTTT. Translation: CASRRGSGTDTQYF.

This clonotype was observed a handful of times. The chain joins TRBV4-1 to TRBJ1-5; D call uncertain. This CDR3 region has 13 residues. V was shortened by 4 bases and J by 5 bases, with 9 bases between the two germline ends. Germline assignment: CDR1 MGHRA and CDR2 YSYEKL. CDR3 region: CASSPSQDQPQHF. For the CDR3, the DNA is TGCGCCAGCAGCCCCTCGCAGGATCAGCCCCAGCATTTT.

The genes are TRBV25-1 and TRBJ2-2, with unresolved D. The CDR3 extends over 15 amino acids. The V gene lost 3 bases and the J gene lost 5 bases, with 13 bases spanning the gap. The germline CDR1 and CDR2 sequences are MGHDK and SYGVNS. The CDR3 coding sequence is TGTGCCAGCAGTGACGGACCCCTAAGTACCGGGGAGCTGTTTTTT. Its translation is CASSDGPLSTGELFF.

This clonotype was observed a few times. One base away lies a much larger clone, so this may be a sequencing read error. The genes are TRBV7-8 and TRBJ2-5; D is perhaps TRBD1 (6 bases). Near its end, the DNA agrees better with TRBJ2-7, so the J call may be wrong. This CDR3 has 17 residues. Germline V gives CDR1 SGHVS, CDR2 FQNEAQ. CDR3 DNA: TGTGCCAGCAGCCCGGGAATGCTGAGACAGGTTCGCTACGAGCAGTACTTC. It yields the protein CASSPGMLRQVRYEQYF.

The rearrangement uses TRBV20-1 and TRBJ1-1; no firm D call. Trimming pared 3 bases from V and 0 bases from J, leaving 8 bases between. This CDR3 has 13 residues. Germline V lookup: CDR1 DFQATT, CDR2 SNEGSKA (reference sequence). The DNA of the CDR3 is TGCAGTGCTAGTAACAAGGTGAACACTGAAGCTTTCTTT. Its translation is CSASNKVNTEAFF.